The 22 T cell receptor beta chains listed next were all sequenced from one sample in a study of blood T cell repertoires in COVID-19 (dated by TCRdb to the early 2020s). Library preparation used the immunoSEQ multiplex PCR assay. TCRdb carries this immuneACCESS record with in-frame sequences only. Its versions omit some clonotypes, under half of them owing to an unresolved V gene in the studies checked, with the rest unexplained. This sample has around 18,000 clones in its table, and roughly 87% of those were observed once. More than 10% of the sample is taken by the ten largest. Sequencing used peripheral blood. The receptor set was obtained from a man aged 55 to 70 with active COVID-19.

The chain carries TRBV10-1 and TRBJ2-1; possibly TRBD2 for D (7 bases). Germline loops: CDR1 WNHNN, CDR2 SYGVQD (reference sequence). Trimming cost V 8 bases and J 1 base, with 21 bases left between them. The CDR3 spans 17 residues. The CDR3 nucleotides are TGCGCCAGCTGGGGGGGGGCAGGGGCCCATTCCTACAATGAGCAGTTCTTC. This encodes CASWGGAGAHSYNEQFF.

The chain couples TRBV5-6 to TRBJ1-4, with D unclear. This CDR3 comprises 15 residues. Germline CDR1 reads SGHDT; CDR2 reads YYEEEE. V was clipped by 2 bases and J by 4 bases, with 12 bases between them. The CDR3 spells CASSLSVLFNEKLFF. CDR3 nucleotide sequence: TGTGCCAGCAGCTTATCGGTTCTGTTTAATGAAAAACTGTTTTTT.

The chain has TRBV2 and TRBJ1-1, with D maybe TRBD1 (6 bases). The CDR3 covers 15 residues. V lost 5 bases and J lost 2, with 15 bases in between. Germline lookup yields CDR1 SNHLY and CDR2 FYNNEI. The CDR3 region is CASSPSGQPNTEAFF. DNA of the CDR3: TGTGCCAGCAGTCCCTCCGGACAGCCTAACACTGAAGCTTTCTTT. Full variable domain (remainder filled in from reference TRBV2 and TRBJ1-1): EPEVTQTPSHQVTQMGQEVILRCVPISNHLYFYWYRQILGQKVEFLVSFYNNEISEKSEIFDDQFSVERPDGSNFTLKIRSTKLEDSAMYFCASSPSGQPNTEAFFGQGTRLTVV.

This sequence joins TRBV19 and TRBJ1-5; the D gene is possibly TRBD1 (5 bases). The CDR3 spans 16 residues. Trimming shortened V by 2 bases and J by 2 bases, and 13 bases separated the two germline ends. CDR1 is LNHDA, CDR2 SQIVND, per germline (reference sequence). The CDR3 DNA sequence: TGTGCCAGTAGTATAATTTTGGGGCGCGGCAATCAGCCCCAGCATTTT. Protein product: CASSIILGRGNQPQHF.

This chain links TRBV9 with TRBJ2-1; 7 bases fit TRBD2. This CDR3 is 13 amino acids long. Germline CDR1 SGDLS, CDR2 YYNGEE. J was trimmed by 5 bases and V by 6 bases; bases with no gene match: 5. Written as DNA, the CDR3 is TGTGCCAGCACGGACGCGGGGGACAATGAGCAGTTCTTC. This translates into CASTDAGDNEQFF.

The chain employs TRBV24-1 and TRBJ1-5, with a tentative D call TRBD1 (6 bases). Trimming shortened V by 9 bases and J by 0 bases, and 14 bases separated the two germline ends. In germline, CDR1 is KGHDR, CDR2 SFDVKD. The CDR3 runs to 15 residues. In DNA form, the CDR3 reads TGTGCCACCTCAAACAGGGACTATAGCAATCAGCCCCAGCATTTT. This sequence encodes CATSNRDYSNQPQHF.

The chain couples TRBV10-3 to TRBJ2-3, with 7 bases that match TRBD2. Germline V gene sequence: CDR1 ENHRY, CDR2 SYGVKD. The CDR3 extends over 17 amino acids. Germline trimming cut 4 bases from V and 0 bases from J; bases unmatched to any gene: 10. CDR3 DNA sequence: TGTGCCATCAGTGCGTCGGGTGTGACTAGCAGCACAGATACGCAGTATTTT. Its translation: CAISASGVTSSTDTQYF.

The rearrangement links TRBV4-3 to TRBJ2-5; D is possibly TRBD2 (5 bases). The CDR3 consists of 15 residues. Trimming removed 1 base from V and 7 bases from J, with 16 bases in between. The germline CDR1 and CDR2 sequences are LGHNA and YSLEER. Here the CDR3 DNA reads TGCGCCAGCAGCCAAGGGACCGGCCCGGAGGCGACCCAGTACTTC. This sequence encodes CASSQGTGPEATQYF.

This chain uses TRBV29-1 with TRBJ2-1; TRBD2 might be the D (6 bases). CDR1 and CDR2 (germline): SQVTM, ANQGSEA. Deletions cut 4 bases from V and 0 bases from J, with 10 bases between. The CDR3 extends over 14 amino acids. The CDR3, as DNA: TGCAGCGTTGCTTTCGGGGGCTCCTACAATGAGCAGTTCTTC. Its protein product is CSVAFGGSYNEQFF.

The chain employs TRBV6-6 and TRBJ2-4, with D tentatively TRBD1 (5 bases). The germline V gene encodes CDR1 MNHNY and CDR2 SVGAGI (reference sequence). V was clipped by 5 bases and J by 8 bases, with 13 bases between them. This CDR3 region has 13 residues. The CDR3 DNA is TGTGCCAGCAGTAACAGGATTTTGGACATTCAGTACTTC. Translating it yields CASSNRILDIQYF.

The chain couples TRBV27 to TRBJ1-5, with 8 bases identical to TRBD1. V lost 6 bases and J lost 8; bases outside the gene matches: 6. Looked up from germline, CDR1 is MNHEY and CDR2 is SMNVEV (reference sequence). This CDR3 region has 13 residues. The CDR3 region has the DNA TGTGCCAGCAGAGACAGGGGACAGGAGCCCCAGCATTTT. This codes for CASRDRGQEPQHF.

The rearrangement joins TRBV12-5 to TRBJ2-2, with 8 bases matching TRBD1. The CDR3 has 15 amino acids. Germline CDR1 reads LGHNT; CDR2 reads FRNRAP. J lost 3 bases, V lost 7 bases, and 7 bases had no gene match. The CDR3 sequence is CASAPGQVDTGELFF. The CDR3 DNA follows: TGTGCTAGTGCCCCGGGACAGGTTGACACCGGGGAGCTGTTTTTT. Looking up the rest from reference TRBV12-5 and TRBJ2-2 gives the full variable domain: DARVTQTPRHKVTEMGQEVTMRCQPILGHNTVFWYRQTMMQGLELLAYFRNRAPLDDSGMPKDRFSAEMPDATLATLKIQPSEPRDSAVYFCASAPGQVDTGELFFGEGSRLTVL.

This sequence joins TRBV19 and TRBJ1-5; D unresolved. The CDR3 has 13 amino acids. CDR1 is LNHDA and CDR2 is SQIVND in the germline V gene (reference sequence). With 3 bases removed from V and 4 bases from J, the gap between germline ends came to 7 bases. The DNA of the CDR3 is TGTGCCAGTAGTATTAACGCGAATCAGCCCCAGCATTTT. Translating it yields CASSINANQPQHF. Using reference TRBV19 and TRBJ1-5 for the parts outside the CDR3, the full variable domain is DGGITQSPKYLFRKEGQNVTLSCEQNLNHDAMYWYRQDPGQGLRLIYYSQIVNDFQKGDIAEGYSVSREKKESFPLTVTSAQKNPTAFYLCASSINANQPQHFGDGTRLSIL.

V gene TRBV4-1 combines with J gene TRBJ2-1; maybe TRBD2 (6 bases). The germline V and J ends were trimmed by 5 bases and 12 bases, with 11 bases remaining between them. Germline V CDR1 and CDR2: MGHRA, YSYEKL. The CDR3 is 11 amino acids. Here the CDR3 reads CASSGGLLQFF. The CDR3 DNA follows: TGCGCCAGCAGCGGAGGGTTGCTGCAGTTCTTC.

This sequence joins TRBV29-1 and TRBJ2-1; a weak D match, TRBD2 (5 bases). This CDR3 contains 14 residues. Trimming took 4 bases from V and 3 from J, leaving 13 bases between them. Germline values: CDR1 SQVTM, CDR2 ANQGSEA. The DNA of the CDR3 is TGCAGCGTTGGACGAGGGCGACTCTACAATGAGCAGTTCTTC. This translates into CSVGRGRLYNEQFF.

V is TRBV5-6 and J is TRBJ2-5; TRBD2 matches at 7 bases. The CDR3 is made up of 16 amino acids. V gave up 2 bases and J gave up 5 bases; unmatched junction bases: 12. Germline CDR1 reads SGHDT; CDR2 reads YYEEEE. Here the CDR3 reads CASSLRLAAEGETQYF. The CDR3 DNA follows: TGTGCCAGCAGCTTAAGACTAGCCGCCGAGGGGGAGACCCAGTACTTC. Full variable domain (rest looked up from reference TRBV5-6 and TRBJ2-5): DAGVTQSPTHLIKTRGQQVTLRCSPKSGHDTVSWYQQALGQGPQFIFQYYEEEERQRGNFPDRFSGHQFPNYSSELNVNALLLGDSALYLCASSLRLAAEGETQYFGPGTRLLVL.

The sample holds a few counts of this clone. The chain has TRBV5-6 and TRBJ2-7; 13 bases match TRBD2. CDR3 length: 15 amino acids. Germline V lookup: CDR1 SGHDT, CDR2 YYEEEE. The ends lost 4 bases at V and 3 bases at J; junction bases unmatched: 4. The chain's CDR3 is CASSAGTSGNYEQYF. In nucleotides, the CDR3 is TGTGCCAGCAGCGCGGGGACTAGCGGGAACTACGAGCAGTACTTC.

The gene calls are TRBV4-2 and TRBJ2-5, with D tentatively TRBD2 (6 bases). CDR3 length: 15 amino acids. V was trimmed by 0 bases and J by 4 bases, leaving 12 bases between them. Germline V gene sequence: CDR1 LGHNA, CDR2 YNFKEQ. The CDR3 is CASSQDFGRGETQYF. CDR3 in DNA: TGTGCCAGCAGCCAAGATTTCGGGAGAGGAGAGACCCAGTACTTC.

This chain links TRBV11-3 with TRBJ2-7; 12 nucleotides match TRBD2. The CDR3 runs to 18 residues. The germline V gene has CDR1 SGHNT and CDR2 YENEEA. Germline trimming cut 3 bases from V and 4 bases from J; bases unmatched to any gene: 13. CDR3 region: CASSLFGNLLAGGYEQYF. The CDR3 DNA is TGTGCCAGCAGCTTGTTCGGGAACTTACTAGCGGGAGGTTACGAGCAGTACTTC.

The V call is TRBV6-2 or TRBV6-3, the J call TRBJ1-4; D is possibly TRBD1 (5 bases). In germline, CDR1 is MNHEY, CDR2 SVGEGT. V shed 4 bases and J shed 5 bases, with 11 bases lying between them. The CDR3 runs to 14 residues. DNA of the CDR3: TGTGCCAGCAGTTTGCGACAGCTCAATGAAAAACTGTTTTTT. It encodes CASSLRQLNEKLFF.

This rearrangement joins TRBV18 to TRBJ2-1; 11 bases are shared with TRBD2. V gave up 0 bases and J gave up 7 bases; unmatched junction bases: 8. From germline, CDR1 is KGHSH and CDR2 LQKENI. There are 17 residues in the CDR3. The CDR3 protein is CASSPPGLAGPQNEQFF. The CDR3 DNA is TGTGCCAGCTCACCACCCGGACTAGCGGGTCCACAGAATGAGCAGTTCTTC. Combining the CDR3 with reference TRBV18 and TRBJ2-1 gives the whole variable domain NAGVMQNPRHLVRRRGQEARLRCSPMKGHSHVYWYRQLPEEGLKFMVYLQKENIIDESGMPKERFSAEFPKEGPSILRIQQVVRGDSAAYFCASSPPGLAGPQNEQFFGPGTRLTVL.

This chain uses TRBV19 with TRBJ2-3; 7 bases are shared with TRBD1. This CDR3 is 13 amino acids long. CDR1 and CDR2 from the germline V gene are LNHDA and SQIVND (reference sequence). V lost 5 bases to trimming and J lost 3 bases; unmatched junction nucleotides: 2. The CDR3 is CASSLQGTDTQYF. CDR3 coding DNA: TGTGCCAGTAGTTTACAGGGGACAGATACGCAGTATTTT.